The rows below give T cell receptor beta chains drawn from one sample of a study of siplizumab effects on memory and regulatory T cells. Clones were read by immunoSEQ multiplex PCR, and TCRdb kept only the in-frame ones, dropping some. The table records approximately 97,000 clones, approximately 90% of them present only once. The sample taken for sequencing was CD4+ T cells sorted from blood. These receptors were taken from a human donor in good health. CDR3s include the opening cysteine and the closing phenylalanine or tryptophan. D genes are given only for firm matches. Only part of the rows carry a size: once, few, many, or a class if the clone is expanded.

D: -; V: TRBV7-9; J: TRBJ2-1; size: -; CDR3: CASSLAGRDNEQFF; DNA: TGTGCCAGCAGCTTAGCAGGGCGAGACAATGAGCAGTTCTTC
D: -; V: TRBV10-2; J: TRBJ1-2; size: -; CDR3: CASSESRDYGYTF; DNA: TGCGCCAGCAGTGAGTCAAGGGACTATGGCTACACCTTC
D: -; V: TRBV19; J: TRBJ1-5; size: -; CDR3: CASNTRGRVHVQPQHF; DNA: TGTGCCAGTAACACCCGGGGGAGGGTTCATGTCCAGCCCCAGCATTTT
D: TRBD1; V: TRBV6-1; J: TRBJ1-5; size: -; CDR3: CASSDMGQISNQPQHF; DNA: TGTGCCAGCAGTGATATGGGACAGATTAGCAATCAGCCCCAGCATTTT
D: -; V: TRBV6-1; J: TRBJ2-7; size: -; CDR3: CASRNRDTYEQYF; DNA: TGTGCCAGCAGAAACAGAGACACATACGAGCAGTACTTC
D: TRBD2; V: TRBV19; J: TRBJ2-1; size: -; CDR3: CASSIPGRGGNEQFF; DNA: TGTGCCAGTAGTATCCCGGGGAGGGGAGGCAATGAGCAGTTCTTC
D: -; V: TRBV5-4; J: TRBJ2-7; size: -; CDR3: CASSSTGFTHEQYF; DNA: TGTGCCAGCAGCTCGACAGGTTTTACCCACGAGCAGTACTTC
D: TRBD2; V: TRBV7-7; J: TRBJ2-1; size: few; CDR3: CASSFRREWRNEQFF; DNA: TGTGCCAGCAGCTTCAGGCGGGAGTGGCGGAATGAGCAGTTCTTC
D: -; V: TRBV11-3; J: TRBJ2-5; size: -; CDR3: CASSSGETQYF; DNA: TGTGCCAGCAGCTCGGGGGAGACCCAGTACTTC
D: -; V: TRBV4-1; J: TRBJ2-3; size: -; CDR3: CASSQDWGVIDTQYF; DNA: TGCGCCAGCAGCCAAGATTGGGGGGTTATAGATACGCAGTATTTT
D: -; V: TRBV5-4; J: TRBJ2-7; size: few; CDR3: CASSQQKGRYEQYF; DNA: TGTGCCAGCAGCCAACAGAAGGGCCGATACGAGCAGTACTTC
D: -; V: TRBV10-3; J: TRBJ2-7; size: once; CDR3: CAIRVSANKKLGEPLGEQYF; DNA: TGTGCCATCAGGGTTTCGGCCAACAAAAAATTGGGGGAGCCGCTTGGGGAGCAGTACTTC
D: -; V: TRBV27; J: TRBJ2-1; size: -; CDR3: CASSPRGDLYNEQFF; DNA: TGTGCCAGCAGCCCTAGGGGCGATCTTTACAATGAGCAGTTCTTC
D: TRBD1; V: TRBV27; J: TRBJ1-1; size: few; CDR3: CASSLLGQGEAFF; DNA: TGTGCCAGCAGTTTGTTGGGACAGGGGGAAGCTTTCTTT
D: TRBD1; V: TRBV7-3; J: TRBJ2-1; size: once; CDR3: CASSLVALGQGGEQFF; DNA: TGTGCCAGCAGCTTAGTTGCCTTGGGACAGGGGGGTGAGCAGTTCTTC
D: -; V: TRBV19; J: TRBJ1-2; size: -; CDR3: CASSIVGGWSRGYTF; DNA: TGTGCCAGTAGTATAGTCGGGGGATGGAGTCGGGGCTACACCTTC
D: TRBD1; V: TRBV19; J: TRBJ2-6; size: few; CDR3: CASRTGSGANVLTF; DNA: TGTGCCAGCAGGACAGGGAGTGGGGCCAACGTCCTGACTTTC
D: TRBD1; V: TRBV27; J: TRBJ1-5; size: -; CDR3: CASSLWTGLRGPQHF; DNA: TGTGCCAGCAGTCTTTGGACAGGGCTGCGGGGGCCCCAGCATTTT
D: -; V: TRBV27; J: TRBJ2-1; size: -; CDR3: CASSFRLPVRARDEQFF; DNA: TGTGCCAGCAGTTTCCGCCTCCCGGTCAGGGCGAGGGATGAGCAGTTCTTC
D: -; V: TRBV5-4; J: TRBJ1-4; size: -; CDR3: CASSLKGFDEKLFF; DNA: TGTGCCAGCAGCTTGAAGGGATTCGATGAAAAACTGTTTTTT
D: -; V: TRBV28; J: TRBJ1-1; size: -; CDR3: CASVNTEAFF; DNA: TGTGCCAGCGTGAACACTGAAGCTTTCTTT
D: -; V: TRBV19; J: TRBJ1-3; size: -; CDR3: CASSFGGSSGNTIYF; DNA: TGTGCCAGTAGTTTCGGCGGATCATCTGGAAACACCATATATTTT
D: -; V: TRBV27; J: TRBJ2-7; size: -; CDR3: CASTEQGAREQYF; DNA: TGTGCCAGCACGGAACAGGGAGCTAGGGAGCAGTACTTC
D: TRBD1; V: TRBV19; J: TRBJ1-1; size: once; CDR3: CASTITHGTGREAFF; DNA: TGTGCCAGTACAATCACCCACGGGACAGGTCGTGAAGCTTTCTTT
D: -; V: TRBV19; J: TRBJ2-1; size: -; CDR3: CASSTYNEQFF; DNA: TGTGCCAGTAGTACCTACAATGAGCAGTTCTTC
D: -; V: TRBV5-5; J: TRBJ2-5; size: -; CDR3: CASSDPRRETQYF; DNA: TGTGCCAGCAGCGACCCTAGGAGGGAGACCCAGTACTTC
D: TRBD2; V: TRBV4-1; J: TRBJ2-7; size: -; CDR3: CASRSTSGSHYEQYF; DNA: TGCGCCAGCAGATCGACTAGCGGGAGCCACTACGAGCAGTACTTC
D: TRBD1; V: TRBV23-1; J: TRBJ2-7; size: -; CDR3: CASSQARGQFPYEQYF; DNA: TGCGCCAGCAGTCAAGCTCGGGGACAGTTCCCCTACGAGCAGTACTTC
D: TRBD1; V: TRBV30; J: TRBJ1-1; size: few; CDR3: CAFEGARTEAFF; DNA: TGTGCCTTTGAGGGGGCGCGAACTGAAGCTTTCTTT
D: -; V: TRBV6-1; J: TRBJ1-5; size: -; CDR3: CASSESRGPYSNQPQHF; DNA: TGTGCCAGCAGTGAATCAAGGGGTCCCTATAGCAATCAGCCCCAGCATTTT
D: TRBD2; V: TRBV4-1; J: TRBJ2-3; size: -; CDR3: CASSQVVGGTTDTQYF; DNA: TGCGCCAGCAGCCAAGTGGTCGGGGGGACCACAGATACGCAGTATTTT
D: TRBD2; V: TRBV2; J: TRBJ2-7; size: -; CDR3: CASSEGVAGWRYEQYF; DNA: TGTGCCAGCAGTGAAGGGGTAGCGGGTTGGAGATACGAGCAGTACTTC
D: -; V: TRBV28; J: TRBJ2-7; size: -; CDR3: CASSVKGARYF; DNA: TGTGCCAGCAGTGTCAAAGGGGCCCGGTACTTC
D: -; V: TRBV7-3; J: TRBJ2-7; size: -; CDR3: CASSQSGASYEQYF; DNA: TGTGCCAGCAGCCAAAGCGGTGCCTCCTACGAGCAGTACTTC
D: -; V: TRBV20-1; J: TRBJ1-2; size: -; CDR3: CSASDRDGYTF; DNA: TGCAGTGCTAGCGACAGAGATGGCTACACCTTC
D: TRBD2; V: TRBV7-9; J: TRBJ2-3; size: -; CDR3: CASSLSGRGTDTQYF; DNA: TGTGCCAGCAGCCTTAGCGGGAGGGGCACAGATACGCAGTATTTT
D: TRBD1; V: TRBV14; J: TRBJ2-5; size: -; CDR3: CASSQPGRGRVTQYF; DNA: TGTGCCAGCAGCCAACCAGGCAGGGGGCGTGTGACCCAGTACTTC
D: -; V: TRBV18; J: TRBJ2-5; size: -; CDR3: CASSPGARPQETQYF; DNA: TGTGCCAGCTCACCGGGGGCCAGGCCCCAAGAGACCCAGTACTTC
D: -; V: TRBV28; J: TRBJ2-1; size: -; CDR3: CASLPPSSYNEQFF; DNA: TGTGCCAGCCTACCTCCCAGCTCCTACAATGAGCAGTTCTTC